This entry lists 27 T cell receptor beta chains sequenced from one sample in a study of T-cell reconstitution after alpha-beta-depleted transplantation in children. The library targeted TCRbeta and was prepared with unique molecular identifiers. TCRdb re-analysed the PCR reads in MiXCR, keeping a single row per CDR3 protein. The sample consists of 100,000 or so distinct CDR3 sequences, approximately 6% of them appearing once. Sequences were derived from PBMCs, mostly from graft donor cells, sampled 60 days after TCRalphabeta/CD19-depleted stem cell transplant. These receptor sequences come from a female patient between 2 and 15 years old who had a stem cell transplant for Fanconi anemia, so the T cells may come from the graft donor.

This clonotype appeared many times. The chain joins TRBV11-2 to TRBJ2-3; D perhaps matches TRBD1 (6 bases). Germline V gene sequence: CDR1 SGHAT, CDR2 FQNNGV. The CDR3 has 17 residues. V lost 3 bases and J lost 2, with 18 bases in between. The CDR3 DNA reads as TGTGCCAGCAGCTTCCAACAGGGACCTCGATACACAGATACGCAGTATTTT. It yields the protein CASSFQQGPRYTDTQYF.

This clonotype was picked up many times. The chain joins TRBV2 to TRBJ2-5; 7 bases are a match to TRBD1. CDR3 size: 14 residues. V trimming: 5 bases; J trimming: 2 bases; junction bases outside the gene matches: 5. Germline V CDR1 and CDR2: SNHLY, FYNNEI. In DNA, the CDR3 is TGTGCCAGCAGTCTACAGGGGTTTCAAGAGACCCAGTACTTC. As protein: CASSLQGFQETQYF.

There are many counts of this clonotype. The chain couples TRBV29-1 to TRBJ2-3; perhaps TRBD2 as D (6 bases). Germline CDR1 is SQVTM and CDR2 is ANQGSEA. Trimming pared 4 bases from V and 0 bases from J, leaving 11 bases between. CDR3 length equals 14 residues. CDR3 loop: CSVVGGVSTDTQYF. In DNA, the CDR3 is TGCAGCGTTGTTGGAGGGGTTAGCACAGATACGCAGTATTTT.

This clonotype is labeled as medium-sized. The chain recombines TRBV7-9 with TRBJ2-5; no definite D call. V gave up 3 bases and J gave up 5 bases, with 4 bases separating them. Germline assignment: CDR1 SEHNR and CDR2 FQNEAQ (reference sequence). This CDR3 has 11 amino acids. The CDR3 DNA is TGTGCCAGCAGCTTTCTCGAGACCCAGTACTTC. As protein: CASSFLETQYF.

At least ten counts were recorded for this clonotype. This chain links TRBV4-2 with TRBJ2-1; D perhaps matches TRBD2 (6 bases). Trimming removed 1 base at V and 5 bases at J, with 12 bases between. The CDR3 runs 15 residues. Germline CDR1 is LGHNA and CDR2 is YNFKEQ. The CDR3 DNA reads TGTGCCAGCAGCCAAGTGCCTAGCGTTGACAATGAGCAGTTCTTC. It yields the protein CASSQVPSVDNEQFF.

This rearrangement joins TRBV2 to TRBJ2-7; TRBD1 agrees at 10 bases. CDR1 and CDR2 (germline): SNHLY, FYNNEI. The CDR3 has 15 residues. J lost 2 bases, V lost 5 bases, and 6 bases had no gene match. This chain's CDR3 is CASSRGGTGAYEQYF. CDR3 in DNA: TGTGCCAGCAGTAGGGGCGGGACAGGGGCCTACGAGCAGTACTTC.

The chain recombines TRBV9 with TRBJ1-1, with a tentative D call TRBD1 (5 bases). V was pared by 1 base and J by 1 base, with 8 bases between. The CDR3 extends over 14 amino acids. Looked up from germline, CDR1 is SGDLS and CDR2 is YYNGEE. CDR3 protein: CASSVWDSNTEAFF. In DNA, the CDR3 is TGTGCCAGCAGCGTATGGGACTCGAACACTGAAGCTTTCTTT.

In its sample, this clonotype was seen many times. The chain carries TRBV7-8 and TRBJ2-3, with D maybe TRBD2 (5 bases). Trimming took off 8 bases at V and 3 bases at J, with 15 bases between the two ends. The CDR3 is 14 amino acids. CDR1 is SGHVS, CDR2 FQNEAQ, per germline. In nucleotides, the CDR3 is TGTGCCAGCTCGAGGGAGTATCCGACAGATACGCAGTATTTT. As protein: CASSREYPTDTQYF. The full variable domain, rest sourced from reference TRBV7-8 and TRBJ2-3, is GAGVSQSPRYKVAKRGQDVALRCDPISGHVSLFWYQQALGQGPEFLTYFQNEAQLDKSGLPSDRFFAERPEGSVSTLKIQRTQQEDSAVYLCASSREYPTDTQYFGPGTRLTVL.

This clonotype was recorded at least ten times. The chain has TRBV5-5 and TRBJ2-1, with 10 bases matching TRBD2. Germline V gene sequence: CDR1 SGHKS, CDR2 YYEKEE (reference sequence). The J segment lost 5 bases and the V segment lost 0 bases, leaving 8 bases of the junction unmatched. The CDR3 covers 17 residues. The CDR3 is CASSLVHTSGVHNEQFF. The CDR3 DNA is TGTGCCAGCAGCTTGGTGCATACTAGCGGGGTGCACAATGAGCAGTTCTTC.

This clonotype was detected many times. The V gene is TRBV5-1, the J gene TRBJ1-1, with D possibly TRBD1 on 5 matching bases. Germline V gene sequence: CDR1 SGHRS, CDR2 YFSETQ. CDR3 length equals 12 residues. V was pared by 5 bases and J by 0 bases, with 5 bases between. The chain's CDR3 is CASRGLNTEAFF. The CDR3 nucleotides are TGCGCCAGCAGGGGGCTGAACACTGAAGCTTTCTTT.

The rearrangement joins TRBV3-1 to TRBJ2-7; TRBD1 matches at 7 bases. The CDR3 runs 14 residues. Germline CDR1 reads LGHDT; CDR2 reads YNNKEL (reference sequence). J gave up 2 bases and V 5 bases, and 6 bases lay outside the gene matches. CDR3 protein: CASSSHRGAYEQYF. The DNA for the CDR3 is TGTGCCAGCAGCTCCCACAGGGGTGCCTACGAGCAGTACTTC.

This chain uses TRBV5-6 with TRBJ2-4, with TRBD1 matching 7 bases. Germline V gives CDR1 SGHDT, CDR2 YYEEEE. V was clipped by 4 bases and J by 7 bases; unmatched bases: 5. The CDR3 covers 13 residues. The CDR3 is CASSPEGANIQYF. DNA of the CDR3: TGTGCCAGCAGCCCCGAGGGGGCGAACATTCAGTACTTC.

The rearrangement uses TRBV7-6 and TRBJ2-5, with a tentative D call TRBD2 (5 bases). Deletions cut 2 bases from V and 5 bases from J, with 9 bases between. The length of the CDR3 is 13 residues. Looked up from germline, CDR1 is SGHVS and CDR2 is FNYEAQ. Written as DNA, the CDR3 is TGTGCCAGCAGCTTACCTACGGGGGAGACCCAGTACTTC. This codes for CASSLPTGETQYF.

CDR3 amino acids: CSASRGAYEQYF. The CDR3 DNA reads as TGCAGTGCCTCAAGGGGAGCCTACGAGCAGTACTTC. This rearrangement joins TRBV20-1 to TRBJ2-7; D may correspond to TRBD1 or TRBD2 (5 bases each). V lost 6 bases and J lost 2, with 11 bases in between. The CDR3 is 12 amino acids. Germline values: CDR1 DFQATT, CDR2 SNEGSKA (reference sequence).

This clonotype was observed at least ten times. The chain recombines TRBV5-1 with TRBJ2-3, with a weak D call TRBD2 (6 bases). Germline V CDR1 and CDR2: SGHRS, YFSETQ. The CDR3 is 16 amino acids. Trimming shortened V by 0 bases and J by 6 bases, and 17 bases separated the two germline ends. The DNA for the CDR3 is TGCGCCAGCAGCTTGGTACGACGGGGGTCTGGGGATACGCAGTATTTT. It is translated as CASSLVRRGSGDTQYF. Supplemented by reference TRBV5-1 and TRBJ2-3, the full variable domain reads KAGVTQTPRYLIKTRGQQVTLSCSPISGHRSVSWYQQTPGQGLQFLFEYFSETQRNKGNFPGRFSGRQFSNSRSEMNVSTLELGDSALYLCASSLVRRGSGDTQYFGPGTRLTVL.

This clonotype was picked up a small number of times. This sequence joins TRBV3-1 and TRBJ2-5; D is perhaps TRBD1 or TRBD2 (6 bases each). This CDR3 spans 15 amino acids. The germline CDR1 and CDR2 sequences are LGHDT and YNNKEL (reference sequence). V shed 3 bases and J shed 5 bases, with 16 bases lying between them. The CDR3 loop is CASSQGAGKEETQYF. The CDR3 region has the DNA TGTGCCAGCAGCCAGGGGGCGGGGAAGGAGGAGACCCAGTACTTC.

This clonotype was counted many times. J is TRBJ1-2 and V is TRBV7-9; 7 nucleotides agree with TRBD1. The CDR3 runs 13 residues. Germline lookup yields CDR1 SEHNR and CDR2 FQNEAQ (reference sequence). The V gene end was trimmed by 3 bases and the J gene end by 8 bases; junction bases not matched to a gene: 6. CDR3 protein: CASSFEGAGGYTF. CDR3 bases: TGTGCCAGCAGCTTTGAGGGGGCCGGGGGCTACACCTTC.

This clonotype was counted ten times or more. The V and J genes are TRBV12-3 or TRBV12-4 and TRBJ2-2; no clear D. The CDR3 has 12 amino acids. V dropped 3 bases and J dropped 7 bases, with 6 bases sitting between them. The chain's CDR3 is CASSFTIGELFF. The CDR3 nucleotides are TGTGCCAGCAGTTTCACGATCGGGGAGCTGTTTTTT.

Ten or more counts support this clonotype. The chain carries TRBV20-1 and TRBJ1-2, with 9 nucleotides matching TRBD1. Germline trimming cut 5 bases from V and 6 bases from J; bases unmatched to any gene: 4. Germline assignment: CDR1 DFQATT and CDR2 SNEGSKA (reference sequence). The CDR3 sequence is 12 residues long. For the CDR3, the DNA is TGCAGTGCTGGTGGACAGGGGAATGGCTACACCTTC. This gives the protein CSAGGQGNGYTF.

This clonotype was found many times. The rearrangement uses TRBV28 and TRBJ2-3; no clear D. Germline assignment: CDR1 MDHEN and CDR2 SYDVKM. V lost 4 bases to trimming and J lost 4 bases, with 12 bases between them. The CDR3 covers 14 residues. The CDR3 DNA reads as TGTGCCAGCAGTTCTACGGGTGGGGCAGATACGCAGTATTTT. It encodes CASSSTGGADTQYF.

At least ten counts were recorded for this clonotype. The chain combines TRBV6-1 with TRBJ2-3; D possibly corresponds to TRBD2 (6 bases). Germline loops: CDR1 MNHNS, CDR2 SASEGT. This CDR3 is built from 13 residues. V dropped 6 bases and J dropped 3 bases, with 10 bases sitting between them. The CDR3 is CASSPAGTDTQYF. The CDR3 DNA follows: TGTGCCAGCAGCCCGGCGGGGACAGATACGCAGTATTTT.

This clonotype was seen more than once but under ten times. The rearrangement links TRBV5-4 to TRBJ2-7; 11 bases map to TRBD2. This CDR3 is 20 amino acids long. V was pared by 3 bases and J by 1 base, with 18 bases of the junction left unmatched. Looked up from germline, CDR1 is SGHNT and CDR2 is YYREEE (reference sequence). The CDR3 here is CASSSLPRTSGLLGSYEQYF. Written as DNA, the CDR3 is TGTGCCAGCAGCTCTCTTCCCCGGACTAGCGGGCTCTTAGGATCCTACGAGCAGTACTTC. Full variable domain (rest looked up from reference TRBV5-4 and TRBJ2-7): ETGVTQSPTHLIKTRGQQVTLRCSSQSGHNTVSWYQQALGQGPQFIFQYYREEENGRGNFPPRFSGLQFPNYSSELNVNALELDDSALYLCASSSLPRTSGLLGSYEQYFGPGTRLTVT.

This clonotype was seen ten or more times. The chain has TRBV6-5 and TRBJ1-1; the match to TRBD1 covers 9 bases. In germline, CDR1 is MNHEY, CDR2 SVGAGI. V gave up 0 bases and J gave up 4 bases; unmatched junction bases: 0. The CDR3 has 14 residues. The CDR3 protein is CASSYSTGGTEAFF. The DNA of the CDR3 is TGTGCCAGCAGTTACTCGACAGGGGGCACTGAAGCTTTCTTT.

The chain carries TRBV20-1 and TRBJ2-6, with D perhaps TRBD1 (7 bases). The CDR3 runs to 18 residues. The V gene lost 0 bases and the J gene lost 0 bases, with 15 bases spanning the gap. Germline CDR1 and CDR2: DFQATT and SNEGSKA (reference sequence). CDR3 sequence (DNA): TGCAGTGCTAGAGAGGAGGGGGCCCCCATCTCTGGGGCCAACGTCCTGACTTTC. It yields the protein CSAREEGAPISGANVLTF.

Ten or more counts support this clonotype. V gene TRBV6-2 or TRBV6-3 combines with J gene TRBJ2-7, with TRBD2 matching over 8 bases. V was clipped by 2 bases and J by 3 bases; unmatched bases: 9. The CDR3 contains 16 residues. The V gene's germline CDR1 is MNHEY and CDR2 SVGEGT. The CDR3 region has the DNA TGTGCCAGCAGTTACCTGAGCGGGAGTCTCTTCTACGAGCAGTACTTC. Protein product: CASSYLSGSLFYEQYF.

This clonotype was seen at least ten times. The chain uses TRBV11-2 and TRBJ2-3; 13 bases map to TRBD2. Germline V CDR1 and CDR2: SGHAT, FQNNGV. The CDR3 runs 17 residues. V dropped 1 base and J dropped 3; count of bases not matched to a gene: 4. The CDR3 here is CASSLVRTSGRTDTQYF. Here the CDR3 DNA reads TGTGCCAGCAGCTTAGTACGGACTAGCGGGAGAACAGATACGCAGTATTTT.

The sample holds many counts of this clonotype. The genes are TRBV5-1 and TRBJ2-1; 11 bases match TRBD2. The V gene's germline CDR1 is SGHRS and CDR2 YFSETQ. The CDR3 loop spans 17 amino acids. V lost 4 bases and J lost 0; bases outside the gene matches: 6. The CDR3 DNA follows: TGCGCCAGCAGCCTCCGGACTAGCGGGTACTCCTACAATGAGCAGTTCTTC. Amino acid sequence: CASSLRTSGYSYNEQFF.